This T cell receptor (beta chain) stems from a study of OX40 agonist ivuxolimab in advanced cancers. The study's findings and limits: The CD4+ and CD8+ T cells in the blood had expanded clonally by week 6 at 0.1 to 3.0 mg/kg. Some nonresponders also had low normalized T-cell clonal expansion. The work left the antigen specificity of expanded peripheral T cells undetermined.

Profiled with immunoSEQ multiplex PCR; TCRdb holds only in-frame clones, not every one. Of about 95,000 clones in the sample, approximately 85% were seen once. Comments on this clone: The antigen is unknown.

J gave up 10 bases and V 6 bases, and 16 bases lay outside the gene matches. Germline CDR1 KGHSH, CDR2 LQKENI. This CDR3 is built from 15 residues. The material was CD4+ or CD8+ T cells sorted from blood, obtained in a trial of the OX40 agonist ivuxolimab. The chain has TRBV18 and TRBJ2-7, with 9 bases lining up with TRBD1. This TCR came from an adult with an advanced solid tumor such as melanoma, head and neck, liver or kidney cancer. The CDR3 loop reads CASSPAGTGPDRQYF. The CDR3 bases are TGTGCCAGCTCGCCCGCCGGGACAGGGCCAGATCGACAGTACTTC.